This entry lists 10 T cell receptor beta chains sequenced from one sample in a study of cytomegalovirus exposure and HLA in healthy donors (dated by TCRdb to about 2017). Library construction relied on the immunoSEQ multiplex PCR assay. TCRdb holds this immuneACCESS table with in-frame rearrangements only. Some clones are missing; in checked studies, unresolved V genes explain under half, and the rest has no known cause. Recorded for this sample are some 150,000 clones; around 84% of them occurred a single time. Of the sample, 2% to 2.5% falls within the top ten clones. Sequencing was performed on PBMCs. The receptors shown here come from a human donor in good health.

The genes are TRBV13 and TRBJ2-4; the match to TRBD1 covers 7 bases. Germline values: CDR1 PRHDT, CDR2 FYEKMQ (reference sequence). The trim removed 5 bases at V and 1 base at J, leaving 14 bases unmatched. The CDR3 is 18 amino acids. CDR3 nucleotides: TGTGCCAGCAGCACGACGACAGGGTTCGGGTTCGCCAAAAACATTCAGTACTTC. Its protein product is CASSTTTGFGFAKNIQYF.

This chain connects TRBV18 to TRBJ1-5; 10 bases match TRBD1. CDR1 and CDR2 from the germline V gene are KGHSH and LQKENI. The CDR3 is 18 amino acids. Unmatched junction bases numbered 6, after V lost 0 bases and J lost 1 base. For the CDR3, the DNA is TGTGCCAGCTCACCACCCGGGACAGGGGCATTAAGCAATCAGCCCCAGCATTTT. As protein: CASSPPGTGALSNQPQHF.

The rearrangement uses TRBV29-1 and TRBJ1-2; possible D gene TRBD1, 6 bases. Germline V lookup: CDR1 SQVTM, CDR2 ANQGSEA. This CDR3 is 12 amino acids long. V dropped 6 bases and J dropped 2 bases, with 10 bases sitting between them. CDR3 protein: CSVGGGNYGYTF. The CDR3, as DNA: TGCAGCGTGGGTGGGGGCAACTATGGCTACACCTTC. Together with reference TRBV29-1 and TRBJ1-2, the CDR3 gives the full variable domain: SAVISQKPSRDICQRGTSLTIQCQVDSQVTMMFWYRQQPGQSLTLIATANQGSEATYESGFVIDKFPISRPNLTFSTLTVSNMSPEDSSIYLCSVGGGNYGYTFGSGTRLTVV.

The chain is built from TRBV2 and TRBJ2-3, with 9 bases identical to TRBD1. The V gene end was trimmed by 6 bases and the J gene end by 3 bases; junction bases not matched to a gene: 7. The germline CDR1 and CDR2 sequences are SNHLY and FYNNEI. The CDR3 has 15 residues. CDR3 in DNA: TGTGCCAGCAGGGCACAGGGGGCGAGGACAGATACGCAGTATTTT. It specifies CASRAQGARTDTQYF.

The chain couples TRBV25-1 to TRBJ1-5; possible D gene TRBD1, 5 bases. V lost 3 bases and J lost 7, with 7 bases in between. Germline V gene data show CDR1 as MGHDK and CDR2 as SYGVNS. This CDR3 has 12 residues. DNA for the CDR3: TGTGCCAGCAGTGAGGGGGGGCAGCCCCAGCATTTT. This translates into CASSEGGQPQHF.

The chain employs TRBV4-3 and TRBJ2-6, with no clear D. CDR1 and CDR2 (germline): LGHNA, YSLEER. This CDR3 is built from 15 residues. Trimming left V 3 bases short and J 0 bases short, with 6 bases between. The CDR3 DNA follows: TGCGCCAGCAGCCACCCTTCCTCTGGGGCCAACGTCCTGACTTTC. Protein sequence: CASSHPSSGANVLTF.

The chain recombines TRBV28 with TRBJ1-1; 8 nucleotides match TRBD1. The CDR3 is 15 amino acids. The ends lost 6 bases at V and 1 base at J; junction bases unmatched: 7. Germline V gives CDR1 MDHEN, CDR2 SYDVKM. Here the CDR3 reads CASRRSGGWNTEAFF. As DNA, the CDR3 is TGTGCCAGCAGGAGGTCAGGGGGCTGGAACACTGAAGCTTTCTTT.

The gene calls are TRBV5-4 and TRBJ2-2; TRBD1 agrees at 8 bases. The CDR3 runs to 14 residues. J gave up 7 bases and V 4 bases, and 6 bases lay outside the gene matches. Germline V CDR1 and CDR2: SGHNT, YYREEE (reference sequence). CDR3 residues: CASSTGQEIGELFF. CDR3 nucleotides: TGTGCCAGCAGCACGGGACAGGAGATCGGGGAGCTGTTTTTT.

J is TRBJ2-2 and V is TRBV2; D is perhaps TRBD2 (6 bases). There are 15 residues in the CDR3. The V gene lost 8 bases and the J gene lost 2 bases, with 15 bases spanning the gap. CDR1 and CDR2 (germline): SNHLY, FYNNEI. In DNA, the CDR3 is TGTGCCAGCGGGGGGTTAGGGGCTAACACCGGGGAGCTGTTTTTT. It yields the protein CASGGLGANTGELFF.

This clone was seen a handful of times. The chain combines TRBV11-2 with TRBJ2-7; 12 bases fit TRBD2. The CDR3 is 14 residues long. Per germline, CDR1 SGHAT and CDR2 FQNNGV. Trimming removed 10 bases from V and 3 bases from J; junction bases left unmatched: 7. The CDR3 loop reads CATRVLAGGYEQYF. CDR3 bases: TGTGCCACCCGTGTACTAGCGGGGGGCTACGAGCAGTACTTC.